The rows below give T cell receptor beta chains drawn from one sample of a study of T cell repertoires in cytomegalovirus infection. Their antigens are not known. TCRdb reprocessed the reads via MiXCR and lists one record per CDR3 protein. Counted here are approximately 770,000 distinct CDR3 sequences, 29% occurring once; the ten biggest clones make up approximately 14%. The material sequenced was cultured CD8+ T cells from PBMCs, taken from culture after CMV antigen stimulation. These TCRs come from a human donor in good health (CMV status not recorded). Some clones in this sample may be carry-over from other donors' samples. CDR3s include the opening cysteine and the closing phenylalanine or tryptophan. Fields, in order: J gene, clone size, V gene, CDR3 length, D gene, CDR3 protein, CDR3 DNA. The D gene is left open where the match is weak. Expanded clones are given a class, and other clones once, few, many or no size at all.

J gene: TRBJ2-3; clone size: few; V gene: TRBV6-6; CDR3 length: 14; D gene: -; CDR3 protein: CASTDRSSTDTQYF; CDR3 DNA: TGTGCCAGCACAGACAGATCTAGCACAGATACGCAGTATTTT
J gene: TRBJ2-1; clone size: -; V gene: TRBV7-6; CDR3 length: 11; D gene: -; CDR3 protein: CAVEQHNEQFF; CDR3 DNA: TGTGCCGTGGAGCAGCACAATGAGCAGTTCTTC
J gene: TRBJ2-1; clone size: -; V gene: TRBV5-4; CDR3 length: 16; D gene: -; CDR3 protein: CASSSPGRREYNEQFF; CDR3 DNA: TGTGCCAGCAGCTCCCCGGGACGGAGGGAATACAATGAGCAGTTCTTC
J gene: TRBJ1-2; clone size: few; V gene: TRBV6-1; CDR3 length: 14; D gene: -; CDR3 protein: CASSERYGHYGYTF; CDR3 DNA: TGTGCCAGCAGTGAAAGGTACGGGCACTATGGCTACACCTTC
J gene: TRBJ1-4; clone size: -; V gene: TRBV6-6; CDR3 length: 12; D gene: -; CDR3 protein: CASSYPGRELFF; CDR3 DNA: TGTGCCAGCAGTTACCCGGGACGGGAACTGTTTTTT
J gene: TRBJ2-1; clone size: -; V gene: TRBV9; CDR3 length: 11; D gene: TRBD2; CDR3 protein: CASSFGGRQFF; CDR3 DNA: TGTGCCAGCAGCTTCGGGGGGAGGCAGTTCTTC
J gene: TRBJ2-4; clone size: few; V gene: TRBV4-2; CDR3 length: 16; D gene: -; CDR3 protein: CASSQELGLAKNIQYF; CDR3 DNA: TGTGCCAGCAGCCAAGAATTGGGACTAGCCAAAAACATTCAGTACTTC
J gene: TRBJ2-7; clone size: few; V gene: TRBV4-1; CDR3 length: 18; D gene: -; CDR3 protein: CASSQGRQGPSSSYEQYF; CDR3 DNA: TGTGCCAGCAGCCAAGGGAGGCAGGGCCCTTCCAGCTCCTACGAGCAGTACTTC
J gene: TRBJ2-3; clone size: -; V gene: TRBV2; CDR3 length: 14; D gene: -; CDR3 protein: CASSGPSYTDTQYF; CDR3 DNA: TGTGCCAGCAGTGGACCCTCCTACACAGATACGCAGTATTTT
J gene: TRBJ2-3; clone size: -; V gene: TRBV27; CDR3 length: 13; D gene: -; CDR3 protein: CASSRIRTDTQYF; CDR3 DNA: TGTGCCAGCAGTAGAATCCGCACAGATACGCAGTATTTT
J gene: TRBJ1-1; clone size: -; V gene: TRBV27; CDR3 length: 13; D gene: TRBD1; CDR3 protein: CASSTGVWTEAFF; CDR3 DNA: TGTGCCAGCAGTACAGGGGTTTGGACTGAAGCTTTCTTT
J gene: TRBJ2-3; clone size: few; V gene: TRBV20-1; CDR3 length: 15; D gene: -; CDR3 protein: CSARDMTDPTDTQYF; CDR3 DNA: TGCAGTGCTAGAGATATGACGGATCCCACAGATACGCAGTATTTT
J gene: TRBJ2-2; clone size: -; V gene: TRBV4-1; CDR3 length: 18; D gene: -; CDR3 protein: CASSQVPVGVGNTGELFF; CDR3 DNA: TGCGCCAGCAGCCAAGTTCCCGTGGGGGTCGGGAACACCGGGGAGCTGTTTTTT
J gene: TRBJ2-1; clone size: -; V gene: TRBV25-1; CDR3 length: 10; D gene: -; CDR3 protein: CASGETEQFF; CDR3 DNA: TGTGCCAGCGGGGAGACTGAGCAGTTCTTC
J gene: TRBJ1-1; clone size: -; V gene: TRBV2; CDR3 length: 11; D gene: -; CDR3 protein: CASYRATEAFF; CDR3 DNA: TGTGCCAGCTACAGGGCCACTGAAGCTTTCTTT
J gene: TRBJ2-3; clone size: -; V gene: TRBV19; CDR3 length: 14; D gene: -; CDR3 protein: CASSIGLREDTQYF; CDR3 DNA: TGTGCCAGTAGTATAGGGCTCAGGGAAGATACGCAGTATTTT
J gene: TRBJ2-6; clone size: -; V gene: TRBV5-1; CDR3 length: 19; D gene: -; CDR3 protein: CASSLTTVLDFSGANVLTF; CDR3 DNA: TGCGCCAGCAGCTTGACGACAGTACTCGATTTCTCTGGGGCCAACGTCCTGACTTTC
J gene: TRBJ2-1; clone size: -; V gene: TRBV11-3; CDR3 length: 13; D gene: -; CDR3 protein: CASSFRFGNEQFF; CDR3 DNA: TGTGCCAGCAGCTTCCGGTTTGGTAATGAGCAGTTCTTC
J gene: TRBJ1-2; clone size: few; V gene: TRBV5-4; CDR3 length: 15; D gene: TRBD1; CDR3 protein: CASSTGQGANYGYTF; CDR3 DNA: TGTGCCAGCAGCACCGGACAGGGCGCTAACTATGGCTACACCTTC
J gene: TRBJ1-5; clone size: many; V gene: TRBV6-1; CDR3 length: 17; D gene: TRBD1; CDR3 protein: CASSGRTGRGGNQPQHF; CDR3 DNA: TGTGCCAGCAGTGGCCGGACAGGGCGAGGAGGCAATCAGCCCCAGCATTTT
J gene: TRBJ2-1; clone size: -; V gene: TRBV13; CDR3 length: 16; D gene: -; CDR3 protein: CASSERSLSPYNEQFF; CDR3 DNA: TGTGCCAGCAGCGAAAGGTCCCTATCACCCTACAATGAGCAGTTCTTC
J gene: TRBJ2-5; clone size: many; V gene: TRBV7-9; CDR3 length: 15; D gene: -; CDR3 protein: CASSLDGGFEETQYF; CDR3 DNA: TGTGCCAGCAGCTTAGATGGCGGGTTTGAGGAGACCCAGTACTTC
J gene: TRBJ1-5; clone size: few; V gene: TRBV27; CDR3 length: 15; D gene: -; CDR3 protein: CASSLFGGRNQPQHF; CDR3 DNA: TGTGCCAGCAGTTTATTCGGGGGTCGCAATCAGCCCCAGCATTTT
J gene: TRBJ2-6; clone size: few; V gene: TRBV7-9; CDR3 length: 15; D gene: TRBD1; CDR3 protein: CASSFYRGGANVLTF; CDR3 DNA: TGTGCCAGCAGCTTTTACAGGGGTGGGGCCAACGTCCTGACTTTC
J gene: TRBJ2-1; clone size: many; V gene: TRBV27; CDR3 length: 16; D gene: -; CDR3 protein: CATNRGTDMSYNEQFF; CDR3 DNA: TGTGCCACAAACCGTGGGACGGACATGTCCTACAATGAGCAGTTCTTC
J gene: TRBJ1-4; clone size: -; V gene: TRBV20-1; CDR3 length: 14; D gene: -; CDR3 protein: CSARWTRKNEKLFF; CDR3 DNA: TGCAGTGCTAGATGGACAAGAAAAAATGAAAAACTGTTTTTT
J gene: TRBJ2-7; clone size: -; V gene: TRBV4-2; CDR3 length: 13; D gene: -; CDR3 protein: CASLGPESYEQYF; CDR3 DNA: TGTGCCAGCCTGGGTCCCGAGTCCTACGAGCAGTACTTC
J gene: TRBJ2-1; clone size: -; V gene: TRBV5-6; CDR3 length: 16; D gene: TRBD2; CDR3 protein: CASSQTSGGPGYEQFF; CDR3 DNA: TGTGCCAGCAGCCAAACTAGCGGGGGGCCGGGGTATGAGCAGTTCTTC
J gene: TRBJ1-5; clone size: -; V gene: TRBV5-1; CDR3 length: 15; D gene: -; CDR3 protein: CASSPDEYSNQPQHF; CDR3 DNA: TGCGCCAGCAGCCCGGATGAGTATAGCAATCAGCCCCAGCATTTT
J gene: TRBJ2-1; clone size: -; V gene: TRBV7-9; CDR3 length: 16; D gene: -; CDR3 protein: CASRTQGFSLRNEQFF; CDR3 DNA: TGTGCCAGCAGGACTCAGGGATTTAGTTTACGCAATGAGCAGTTCTTC
J gene: TRBJ2-7; clone size: -; V gene: TRBV9; CDR3 length: 16; D gene: -; CDR3 protein: CASSVYGEENSYEQYF; CDR3 DNA: TGTGCCAGCAGCGTATACGGGGAGGAAAACTCCTACGAGCAGTACTTC
J gene: TRBJ2-3; clone size: many; V gene: TRBV27; CDR3 length: 15; D gene: -; CDR3 protein: CASSLLAQGTDTQYF; CDR3 DNA: TGTGCCAGCAGTTTACTTGCACAGGGTACAGATACGCAGTATTTT
J gene: TRBJ2-4; clone size: few; V gene: TRBV11-2; CDR3 length: 16; D gene: TRBD1; CDR3 protein: CASSPRQGVAKNIQYF; CDR3 DNA: TGTGCCAGCAGCCCGCGGCAGGGGGTAGCCAAAAACATTCAGTACTTC
J gene: TRBJ2-7; clone size: -; V gene: TRBV27; CDR3 length: 13; D gene: -; CDR3 protein: CASSLSASYEQYF; CDR3 DNA: TGTGCCAGCAGTTTATCGGCATCCTACGAGCAGTACTTC
J gene: TRBJ1-4; clone size: many; V gene: TRBV28; CDR3 length: 15; D gene: TRBD1; CDR3 protein: CASSLGGTGQEKLFF; CDR3 DNA: TGTGCCAGCAGTTTGGGCGGGACAGGGCAGGAAAAACTGTTTTTT
J gene: TRBJ2-1; clone size: -; V gene: TRBV9; CDR3 length: 15; D gene: TRBD2; CDR3 protein: CASSYLGLGHNEQFF; CDR3 DNA: TGTGCCAGCAGCTATCTTGGACTAGGCCACAATGAGCAGTTCTTC
J gene: TRBJ2-7; clone size: -; V gene: TRBV20-1; CDR3 length: 13; D gene: TRBD1; CDR3 protein: CSALTTGGYEQYF; CDR3 DNA: TGCAGTGCTCTAACGACAGGGGGCTACGAGCAGTACTTC
J gene: TRBJ2-1; clone size: -; V gene: TRBV2; CDR3 length: 14; D gene: -; CDR3 protein: CASTWSGLLDEQFF; CDR3 DNA: TGTGCCAGCACATGGAGTGGCTTGTTGGATGAGCAGTTCTTC
J gene: TRBJ1-2; clone size: many; V gene: TRBV7-2; CDR3 length: 15; D gene: -; CDR3 protein: CASSSPNTEGYGYTF; CDR3 DNA: TGTGCCAGCAGCTCCCCCAATACAGAGGGCTATGGCTACACCTTC
J gene: TRBJ2-1; clone size: -; V gene: TRBV28; CDR3 length: 16; D gene: TRBD2; CDR3 protein: CASSPVEAGGYNEQFF; CDR3 DNA: TGTGCCAGCAGTCCCGTGGAGGCGGGGGGCTACAATGAGCAGTTCTTC
J gene: TRBJ1-2; clone size: -; V gene: TRBV7-9; CDR3 length: 13; D gene: -; CDR3 protein: CASSLNSGYGYTF; CDR3 DNA: TGTGCCAGCAGCTTGAACAGCGGCTATGGCTACACCTTC
J gene: TRBJ2-7; clone size: -; V gene: TRBV27; CDR3 length: 14; D gene: -; CDR3 protein: CASSSARDSYEQYF; CDR3 DNA: TGTGCCAGCAGTTCCGCGCGTGACTCCTACGAGCAGTACTTC
J gene: TRBJ2-7; clone size: few; V gene: TRBV6-1; CDR3 length: 15; D gene: -; CDR3 protein: CASSGGLTHSYEQYF; CDR3 DNA: TGTGCCAGCAGTGGGGGACTGACACATTCCTACGAGCAGTACTTC
J gene: TRBJ2-7; clone size: -; V gene: TRBV19; CDR3 length: 15; D gene: -; CDR3 protein: CASSYGTQSSYEQYF; CDR3 DNA: TGTGCCAGTAGTTACGGGACACAGAGCTCCTACGAGCAGTACTTC
J gene: TRBJ1-5; clone size: many; V gene: TRBV4-1; CDR3 length: 15; D gene: -; CDR3 protein: CASSQDGGPNQPQHF; CDR3 DNA: TGCGCCAGCAGCCAAGATGGGGGACCAAATCAGCCCCAGCATTTT
J gene: TRBJ2-1; clone size: -; V gene: TRBV27; CDR3 length: 17; D gene: TRBD1; CDR3 protein: CASRPLGQGASYNEQFF; CDR3 DNA: TGTGCCAGCAGACCCCTGGGACAGGGGGCTTCCTACAATGAGCAGTTCTTC
J gene: TRBJ2-7; clone size: few; V gene: TRBV20-1; CDR3 length: 14; D gene: TRBD1; CDR3 protein: CSASGDRALDEQYF; CDR3 DNA: TGCAGTGCTAGCGGGGACAGGGCCCTGGATGAGCAGTACTTC
J gene: TRBJ1-1; clone size: few; V gene: TRBV10-3; CDR3 length: 15; D gene: -; CDR3 protein: CAISESGDGNTEAFF; CDR3 DNA: TGTGCCATCAGTGAGTCCGGGGACGGGAACACTGAAGCTTTCTTT
J gene: TRBJ2-1; clone size: few; V gene: TRBV10-3; CDR3 length: 13; D gene: TRBD2; CDR3 protein: CAIKIAGNNEQFF; CDR3 DNA: TGTGCCATCAAGATAGCGGGGAACAATGAGCAGTTCTTC
J gene: TRBJ1-2; clone size: -; V gene: TRBV5-6; CDR3 length: 14; D gene: -; CDR3 protein: CASSSGAGSYGYTF; CDR3 DNA: TGTGCCAGCAGCTCCGGCGCAGGGTCCTATGGCTACACCTTC
J gene: TRBJ1-6; clone size: few; V gene: TRBV10-3; CDR3 length: 16; D gene: -; CDR3 protein: CAISEVGEAYNSPLHF; CDR3 DNA: TGTGCCATCAGTGAGGTGGGGGAGGCGTATAATTCACCCCTCCACTTT
J gene: TRBJ2-2; clone size: few; V gene: TRBV19; CDR3 length: 15; D gene: -; CDR3 protein: CASSLETSHTGELFF; CDR3 DNA: TGTGCCAGTAGCCTCGAGACTAGTCACACCGGGGAGCTGTTTTTT
J gene: TRBJ2-3; clone size: few; V gene: TRBV6-2/TRBV6-3; CDR3 length: 12; D gene: -; CDR3 protein: CASSTRTDTQYF; CDR3 DNA: TGTGCCAGCAGCACTAGGACAGATACGCAGTATTTT
J gene: TRBJ1-5; clone size: many; V gene: TRBV7-9; CDR3 length: 17; D gene: -; CDR3 protein: CASSLVRGWDSNQPQHF; CDR3 DNA: TGTGCCAGCAGCTTAGTCAGGGGATGGGACAGCAATCAGCCCCAGCATTTT
J gene: TRBJ1-1; clone size: once; V gene: TRBV10-3; CDR3 length: 13; D gene: -; CDR3 protein: CAILKTDDSEAFF; CDR3 DNA: TGTGCCATCCTAAAGACGGACGACTCTGAAGCTTTCTTT